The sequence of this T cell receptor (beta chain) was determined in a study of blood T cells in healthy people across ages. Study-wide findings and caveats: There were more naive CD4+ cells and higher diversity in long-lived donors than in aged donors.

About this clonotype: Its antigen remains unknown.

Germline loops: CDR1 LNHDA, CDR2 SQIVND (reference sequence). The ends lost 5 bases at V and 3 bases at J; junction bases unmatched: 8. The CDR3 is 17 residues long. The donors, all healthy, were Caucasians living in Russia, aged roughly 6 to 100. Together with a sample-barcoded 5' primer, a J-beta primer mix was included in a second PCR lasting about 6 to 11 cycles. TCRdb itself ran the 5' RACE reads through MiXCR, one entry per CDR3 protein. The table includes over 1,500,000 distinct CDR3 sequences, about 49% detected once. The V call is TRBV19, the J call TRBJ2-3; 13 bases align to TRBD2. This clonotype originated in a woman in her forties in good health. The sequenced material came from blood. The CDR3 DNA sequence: TGTGCCAGTAGTCATGGTGGACTAGCGGGGGTTACAGATACGCAGTATTTT. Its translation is CASSHGGLAGVTDTQYF.